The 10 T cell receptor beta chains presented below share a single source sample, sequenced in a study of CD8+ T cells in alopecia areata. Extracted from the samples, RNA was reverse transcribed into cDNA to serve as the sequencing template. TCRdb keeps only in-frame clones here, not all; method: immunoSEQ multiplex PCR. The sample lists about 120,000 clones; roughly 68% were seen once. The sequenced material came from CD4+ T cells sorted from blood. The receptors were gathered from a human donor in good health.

This chain's CDR3 is CASSIVGTGSSETQYF. The CDR3 nucleotides are TGTGCCAGTAGTATAGTCGGGACAGGGTCATCAGAGACCCAGTACTTC. The V and J genes are TRBV19 and TRBJ2-5; 9 nucleotides agree with TRBD1. This CDR3 is 16 amino acids long. The junction had 7 bases not matched to a gene; V was cut back by 1 base and J by 4 bases. CDR1 is LNHDA and CDR2 is SQIVND in the germline V gene (reference sequence).

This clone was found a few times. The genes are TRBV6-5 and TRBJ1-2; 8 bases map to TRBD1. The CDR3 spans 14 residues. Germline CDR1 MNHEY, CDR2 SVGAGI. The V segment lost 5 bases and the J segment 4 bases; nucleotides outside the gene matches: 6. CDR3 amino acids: CASSSHRGSYGYTF. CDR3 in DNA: TGTGCCAGCAGTAGCCACAGGGGGTCCTATGGCTACACCTTC.

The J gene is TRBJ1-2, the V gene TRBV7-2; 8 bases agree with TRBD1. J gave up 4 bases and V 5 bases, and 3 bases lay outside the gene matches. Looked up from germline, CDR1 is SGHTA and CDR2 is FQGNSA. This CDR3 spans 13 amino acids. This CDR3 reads CASSPDRGYGYTF. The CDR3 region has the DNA TGTGCCAGCAGCCCCGACAGGGGCTATGGCTACACCTTC.

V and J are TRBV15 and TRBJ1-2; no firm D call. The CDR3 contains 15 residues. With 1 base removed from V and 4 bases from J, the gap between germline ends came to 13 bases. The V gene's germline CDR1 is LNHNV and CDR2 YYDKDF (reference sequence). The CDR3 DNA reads TGTGCCACCAGCAGAGGGACGGTGGAGGGCTATGGCTACACCTTC. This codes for CATSRGTVEGYGYTF. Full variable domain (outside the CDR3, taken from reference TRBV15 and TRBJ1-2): DAMVIQNPRYQVTQFGKPVTLSCSQTLNHNVMYWYQQKSSQAPKLLFHYYDKDFNNEADTPDNFQSRRPNTSFCFLDIRSPGLGDTAMYLCATSRGTVEGYGYTFGSGTRLTVV.

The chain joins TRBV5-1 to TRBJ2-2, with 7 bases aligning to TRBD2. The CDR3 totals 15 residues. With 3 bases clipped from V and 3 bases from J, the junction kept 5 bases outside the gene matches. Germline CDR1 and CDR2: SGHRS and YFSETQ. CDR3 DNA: TGCGCCAGCAGCTCGGGGGGACCCCACACCGGGGAGCTGTTTTTT. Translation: CASSSGGPHTGELFF.

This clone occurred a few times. The CDR3: CASGGAGPGQPQHF. The CDR3 bases are TGTGCCAGCGGGGGGGCCGGTCCGGGGCAGCCCCAGCATTTT. This chain uses TRBV6-5 with TRBJ1-5; TRBD1 might be the D (6 bases). This CDR3 contains 14 residues. In germline, CDR1 is MNHEY, CDR2 SVGAGI. V gave up 8 bases and J gave up 7 bases, with 18 bases separating them.

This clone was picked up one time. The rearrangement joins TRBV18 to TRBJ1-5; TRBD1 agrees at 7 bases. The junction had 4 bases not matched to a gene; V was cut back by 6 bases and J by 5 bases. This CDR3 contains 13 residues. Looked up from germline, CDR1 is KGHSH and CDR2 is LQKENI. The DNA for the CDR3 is TGTGCCAGCTCCAGGGGGTTGGATCAGCCCCAGCATTTT. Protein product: CASSRGLDQPQHF.

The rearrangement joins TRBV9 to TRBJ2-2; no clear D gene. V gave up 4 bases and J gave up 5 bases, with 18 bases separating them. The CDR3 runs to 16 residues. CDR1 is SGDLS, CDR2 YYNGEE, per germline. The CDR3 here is CASSSLPGVRTGELFF. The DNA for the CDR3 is TGTGCCAGCAGCTCTTTACCTGGGGTGAGGACCGGGGAGCTGTTTTTT.

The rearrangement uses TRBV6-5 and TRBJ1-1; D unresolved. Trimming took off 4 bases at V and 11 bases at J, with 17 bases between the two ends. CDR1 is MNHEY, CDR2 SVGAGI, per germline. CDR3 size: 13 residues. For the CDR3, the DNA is TGTGCCAGCAGTTCTCCCCTAGCGGTAGGGGCTTTCTTT. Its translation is CASSSPLAVGAFF.

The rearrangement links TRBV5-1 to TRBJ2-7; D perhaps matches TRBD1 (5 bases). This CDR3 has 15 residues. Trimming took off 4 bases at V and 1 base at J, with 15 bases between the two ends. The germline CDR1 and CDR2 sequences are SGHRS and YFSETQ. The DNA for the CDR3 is TGCGCCAGCAGCCCTACAGGTCACGGATCCTACGAGCAGTACTTC. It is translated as CASSPTGHGSYEQYF.